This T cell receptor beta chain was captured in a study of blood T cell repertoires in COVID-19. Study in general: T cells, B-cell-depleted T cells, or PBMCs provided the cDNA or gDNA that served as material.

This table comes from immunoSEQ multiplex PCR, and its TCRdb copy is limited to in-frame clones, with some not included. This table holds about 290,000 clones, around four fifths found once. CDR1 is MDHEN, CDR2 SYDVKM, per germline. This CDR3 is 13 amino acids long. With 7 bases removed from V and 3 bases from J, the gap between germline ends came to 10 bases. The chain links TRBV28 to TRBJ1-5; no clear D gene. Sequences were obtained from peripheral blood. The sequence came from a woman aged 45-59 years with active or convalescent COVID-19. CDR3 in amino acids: CASTEGINQPQHF. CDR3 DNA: TGTGCCAGCACGGAGGGAATCAATCAGCCCCAGCATTTT. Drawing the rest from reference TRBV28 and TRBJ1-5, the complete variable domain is DVKVTQSSRYLVKRTGEKVFLECVQDMDHENMFWYRQDPGLGLRLIYFSYDVKMKEKGDIPEGYSVSREKKERFSLILESASTNQTSMYLCASTEGINQPQHFGDGTRLSIL.